What follows is one T cell receptor (beta chain) and its context. Which antigen it targets is not known. The cohort was made up of several hundred healthy bone marrow donors. At the time of sampling, all cohort members were nominally healthy, though unrecorded immune exposures were likely present. The donor tested CMV seronegative and was one of the 352 seronegative cohort members. Each donor provided a peripheral blood sample, and peripheral blood mononuclear cells were used for TCR beta sequencing. Genomic DNA extraction from the blood cell samples was performed with the Qiagen DNeasy Blood Extraction Kit. Receptor libraries were prepared by the immunoSEQ multiplex PCR assay. A mixture of 60 forward primers for TCR Vbeta segments and 13 reverse primers for TCR Jbeta segments was used in the multiplex PCR. The CDR3 region of rearranged TCR beta genes was amplified from genomic DNA by a multiplex PCR assay. The Illumina HiSeq System was used to sequence the amplified TCR beta libraries as 87-base-pair reads. On the study's bioinformatics: A later analysis tallied 80 million to 95 million unique TCR beta chains across the 666 repertoires, and approximately 9.9 million of those chains were shared by two or more donors. To remove PCR and sequencing errors, raw reads were error-corrected and collapsed into unique sequences using a nearest-neighbor algorithm that merged closely related sequences. Alignment of CDR3 sequences to IMGT reference sequences was used to assign V, D and J gene segments. Each retained sequence needed at least a six-nucleotide match to both a V gene segment and a J gene segment. A rearrangement counted as productive if the CDR3 had no stop codons and remained in frame with V and J, and every other rearrangement counted as non-productive. CDR3 was defined by IMGT convention, running from the second conserved V-encoded cysteine to the conserved J-encoded phenylalanine. The earlier analysis of 500 to 750 of the donors excluded any sequence lacking an unambiguous match to a single V gene segment. An earlier analysis of about 590 of the donors classified V segments as functional when productive rearrangements were above 56.7% and as segregating when the standard deviation between donors was above 5%. A statistical classification framework was built for diagnosing cytomegalovirus status from the catalog of TCR beta chain sequences. In a later analysis, V and J genes were assigned by comparing TCR nucleotide sequences against IMGT/GENE-DB human TR gene sequences. The TCRdist pipeline was used in a later analysis to assign CDR3 sequences and most-parsimonious VDJ recombination scenarios. In a later analysis, each TCR beta chain was defined by its CDR3 amino acid sequence together with its V-gene family, and reads lacking a unique V-gene family were excluded. In a later analysis, around 650 highly shared, low-generation-probability nucleotide sequences were removed to address suspected cross-contamination and a sequencing artifact. In a later analysis, a clonal expansion index was calculated for each public chain from normalized within-repertoire ranks of inferred template counts. A later analysis computed generation probabilities with a VDJ recombination model fitted to out-of-frame rearrangements, and checked the results against IGoR. Hypergeometric tests were used in a later analysis to score TCR-TCR, TCR-HLA and TCR-CMV co-occurrence, with a repertoire-size bias correction applied to the TCR pairs. In a later analysis, false discovery rates were estimated by permuting HLA or CMV assignments 20 times. In a later analysis, co-occurring TCRs were grouped using DBSCAN, and TCRdist sequence similarity was added for clustering within HLA-allele-positive subsets. For co-occurrence clustering, repertoires with fewer than 30,000 or more than 120,000 public chains were excluded, along with four to six repertoires with anomalous nucleotide sharing. The table comes from immuneACCESS by way of TCRdb, which keeps in-frame sequences with V and J called. Part of the clones is missing from these tables; in studies checked, under half for an unresolved V gene and the rest for unknown reasons. That table is the source of V, J and clone size, and D and trimming were worked out from the DNA. The table for this sample shows 100,000 to 150,000 clones. The leading ten clones occupy roughly 1.6% of the sample.

The sample originates from a study of cytomegalovirus exposure and HLA in healthy donors (dated by TCRdb to about 2017). Broadly, across the study: An earlier analysis of roughly 570 of the donors reported 250 to 350 Gb of sequence data and 90 million to 120 million unique TCR beta sequences obtained from about 170 million T cells. An early release covering roughly 600 HLA-typed donors comprised 300 to 350 gigabases of sequencing data and 65 million to 100 million unique TCR sequences. Of the approximately 400 genotyped donors, over 65% fell in the genetic ancestry cluster associated with self-reported Caucasian donors. The study aimed to test whether cataloging public T cell receptors could reveal signatures of past pathogen exposure. The study used immunosequencing to profile the T cell repertoires of approximately 640 subjects and linked those repertoires to cytomegalovirus serostatus. In addition to the first cohort of 650 to 750 subjects, a separate validation cohort of some 120 different subjects was used. The study combined high-throughput TCR immunosequencing, statistical association of individual TCRs with disease status, and machine learning to predict cytomegalovirus infection status. To study patterns of TCR occurrence, a later analysis re-analyzed previously published TCR beta repertoires from 700 or so donors and added high-resolution HLA genotyping. Rather than using new phenotypic data, the later analysis identified candidate immune exposures from TCR beta sequences and from how often those sequences occurred across donors. In an earlier analysis of around 540 of the donors, high-throughput TCR beta sequencing was used to judge whether each TCR beta V gene segment behaved as functional or pseudogenic. Donor age, sex, ethnicity and CMV serostatus were collected together with the repertoire data. In a later genetic analysis, genome-wide SNP genotypes for 398 of the 666 donors were used, and that subset was treated as a discovery cohort. All discovery cohort repertoires had been generated using a single sequencing platform. HLA typing included class I and class II loci at four-digit resolution. Typing coverage varied by locus: roughly 629-630 donors for A, B, C, DRB1 and DQB1; approximately 500 for DQA1; 600 to 610 for DPA1; roughly 470 for DPB1. About five DR-DQ haplotypes were handled as single units for association and clustering because linkage in the cohort was strong. Among about 410 genotyped donors of the cohort, an average of roughly 230,000 unique TCR beta nucleotide sequences was sequenced per donor, of which roughly 17% were non-productive. What the work shows at the level of the full study, not this receptor alone: Compared with equally common non-associated chains, HLA-associated TCR beta chains in a later analysis were more clonally expanded and had lower generation probabilities. A later analysis found that TCR association rates varied across HLA loci, with DRB1 alleles showing the most associated TCRs and HLA-C alleles the fewest. According to a later analysis, most CMV-associated TCR beta chains appeared to be HLA-restricted, and the HLA associations seemed to be driven largely by CMV exposure. A further reported finding was that TCR beta sequences accurately predicted the HLA-A and HLA-B alleles for most subjects in the first cohort. A cluster of highly shared sequence variants was judged likely to represent a technical artifact of the sequencing pipeline. In an earlier analysis of a few hundred of the donors, most TCR beta V segments were observed in productive rearrangements about 87% or about 30% of the time, broadly matching IMGT annotations. In a later genetic analysis, fewer N-insertions in productive TCRs were reported among donors in an Asian-associated ancestry cluster than the roughly 700-donor mean. Most TCR sequences were observed very rarely across donors, whereas some public TCRs were present in many individuals. Because the 87-base-pair reads could not distinguish some IMGT-functional V segments, including TRBV6-2 and TRBV6-3, those segments were excluded. Presence/absence analyses assumed roughly uniform sequencing depth across donors, an assumption that may not hold. In vitro tests confirmed that a few of the cytomegalovirus-associated TCR beta chains recognize cytomegalovirus antigens. In this cohort, only TCR beta chains were sequenced, and detectable features were limited by the absence of alpha or paired-chain data. A later analysis reported that several top co-occurrence clusters appeared linked to parvovirus B19, influenza, CMV and Epstein-Barr virus. A later genetic analysis associated a missense DCLRE1C variant with V-gene and J-gene trimming of TCR beta chains, and an independent cohort replicated the association. In both the original and validation cohorts, the classifier was reported to diagnose cytomegalovirus status with high specificity and sensitivity. When HLA alleles, especially DR and DQ, strongly co-occurred, attributing TCR associations to individual alleles was difficult. Linkage disequilibrium might explain the correlated functional status among segregating V segments, but an unknown experimental factor could not be excluded. Immune exposure information for the cohort was limited to CMV serostatus. A total of roughly 160 TCR beta chains were listed by the study as associated with cytomegalovirus. Because counts were too low, fewer than 20 rarely observed V segments, including chromosome 9 orphons, were excluded from the earlier analysis of 587 of the donors. Because HLA typing was unavailable for some donors at each locus, only the typed subset was used in association tests. According to the authors, the approach could potentially be generalized to other disease states and immunological phenotypes. At a false discovery rate of 0.05, a later analysis linked about 17,000 TCR beta sequences to specific HLA alleles.

The CDR3 goes from the cysteine to the phenylalanine over 14 residues. Here the CDR3 DNA is all that survives: 42 bases in frame from base 1. V drops 6 bases and J drops 2 bases, leaving 14 bases in between. Looking up the germline V gene yields CDR1 SGHRS and CDR2 YFSETQ. The clonotype was recovered from a woman between 40 and 50 years old in good health and CMV-seronegative. The sample consisted of PBMCs. The rearranged chain carries TRBV5-1 and TRBJ2-5; TRBD1 might be the D gene, on 6 matching bases. Here the CDR3 is given as CASTLGHRQETQYF. The DNA sequence is given as TGCGCCAGCACCCTGGGACATCGGCAAGAGACCCAGTACTTC.